These T cell receptor beta chains were read from a single sample in a study of shared clonotypes between healthy human individuals. Sequencing was performed with immunoSEQ multiplex PCR; in TCRdb, only in-frame clones are kept and a portion is missing. The sample carries about 380,000 clones, about 96% recorded once. The specimen was memory CD8+ T cells sorted from blood. These receptors all stem from a man younger than 45 in good health. The CDR3 runs from the conserved cysteine through the conserved F or W. The D gene is left open where the match is weak. Expanded clones get a size class; other rows say once, few or many, or leave the size out.

abundance	d_gene	v_gene	j_gene	CDR3nt	CDR3aa
NA	TRBD2	TRBV18	TRBJ2-1	TGTGCCAGCTCACCACTCATGACTAGCCTGGGGTCCTACAATGAGCAGTTCTTC	CASSPLMTSLGSYNEQFF
NA	NA	TRBV7-2	TRBJ2-2	TGTGCCAGCAGCTTAGTATATCGGGGAGTTGGGGCCGGGGAGCTGTTTTTT	CASSLVYRGVGAGELFF
NA	TRBD2	TRBV11-2	TRBJ2-7	TGTGCCAGCAGCTTAGATAGCGGGAGCCTCCCACCCTACGAGCAGTACTTC	CASSLDSGSLPPYEQYF
NA	TRBD1	TRBV10-3	TRBJ2-1	TGTGCCATCAGTGGGGACAGGGTTTTCTACAATGAGCAGTTCTTC	CAISGDRVFYNEQFF
NA	NA	TRBV7-8	TRBJ2-7	TGTGCCAGCAGCTCCAGCCTCTACGAGCAGTACTTC	CASSSSLYEQYF
NA	NA	TRBV7-9	TRBJ2-7	TGTGCCAGCAGCTTAGGGACCGAGTCCTACGAGCAGTACTTC	CASSLGTESYEQYF
NA	NA	TRBV19	TRBJ1-3	TGTGCCAGTAGTCCCTCAGGAACCTCTGGAAACACCATATATTTT	CASSPSGTSGNTIYF
NA	NA	TRBV6-9	TRBJ2-1	TGTGCCAGCAGTTATTCTTGTACTAGTCGGAATATACGGGTATACAATGAGCAGTTCTTC	CASSYSCTSRNIRVYNEQFF
NA	NA	TRBV28	TRBJ2-5	TGTGCCAGCAGTTTAAGCCCGGACCTCCCGGGCTCCCGGGAGACCCAGTACTTC	CASSLSPDLPGSRETQYF
once	TRBD2	TRBV7-2	TRBJ2-7	TGTGCCAGCAGCCGGGGGTCGACTAGCGGGATCAACGAGCAGTACTTC	CASSRGSTSGINEQYF